A single sample is the source of the 5 T cell receptor beta chains below, sequenced in a study of blood T cell repertoires in COVID-19 (TCRdb year 2020). Library preparation used the immunoSEQ multiplex PCR assay. TCRdb mirrors the immuneACCESS table, restricted to in-frame sequences. Some clones are absent from its copies; in checked studies, under half trace to an unresolved V gene, and the reason for the others is unknown. This sample is represented by over 150,000 clones; over 75% of them were singletons. The ten largest account for over 10% of the sample. Sequencing input: peripheral blood. The receptors derive from a woman between 45 and 60 years old with acute or convalescent COVID-19.

The chain employs TRBV5-6 and TRBJ1-6, with 9 bases fitting TRBD1. The CDR3 length is 17 residues. Looked up from germline, CDR1 is SGHDT and CDR2 is YYEEEE. J lost 6 bases, V lost 2 bases, and 9 bases had no gene match. The CDR3 nucleotides are TGTGCCAGCAGCTTAAACCCCGGGACAGGGATTAATTCACCCCTCCACTTT. Translated, it gives CASSLNPGTGINSPLHF.

V and J are TRBV5-6 and TRBJ2-7, with D perhaps TRBD1 (5 bases). The CDR3 totals 14 residues. In germline, CDR1 is SGHDT, CDR2 YYEEEE. Trimming took off 0 bases at V and 0 bases at J, with 7 bases between the two ends. CDR3 sequence reads: CASSLGQPSYEQYF. Written as DNA, the CDR3 is TGTGCCAGCAGCTTGGGACAGCCCTCCTACGAGCAGTACTTC.

The chain is built from TRBV7-8 and TRBJ2-3; TRBD2 matches at 11 bases. Germline-derived CDR1 and CDR2 are SGHVS and FQNEAQ. The CDR3 extends over 16 amino acids. With V trimmed by 8 bases and J by 5 bases, 12 bases remained unmatched. Here the CDR3 DNA reads TGTGCCAGCGGCTCATTTAGCGGGGGGGCCATAGATACGCAGTATTTT. Translated: CASGSFSGGAIDTQYF.

In DNA form, the CDR3 reads TGCGCCAGCAGCCGCAGGAAAGTAGCGGGGGGTCCTAACACCGGGGAGCTGTTTTTT. This codes for CASSRRKVAGGPNTGELFF. The genes are TRBV4-1 and TRBJ2-2; 10 bases match TRBD2. The CDR3 totals 19 residues. V dropped 4 bases and J dropped 2; count of bases not matched to a gene: 13. Germline V gene sequence: CDR1 MGHRA, CDR2 YSYEKL.

The V and J genes are TRBV5-1 and TRBJ1-5, with unresolved D. The germline CDR1 and CDR2 sequences are SGHRS and YFSETQ. The CDR3 consists of 15 residues. Trimming took 0 bases from V and 3 from J, leaving 10 bases between them. CDR3 sequence (DNA): TGCGCCAGCAGCTTGGGACAAACTGACAATCAGCCCCAGCATTTT. It encodes CASSLGQTDNQPQHF. Combining the CDR3 with reference TRBV5-1 and TRBJ1-5 gives the whole variable domain KAGVTQTPRYLIKTRGQQVTLSCSPISGHRSVSWYQQTPGQGLQFLFEYFSETQRNKGNFPGRFSGRQFSNSRSEMNVSTLELGDSALYLCASSLGQTDNQPQHFGDGTRLSIL.